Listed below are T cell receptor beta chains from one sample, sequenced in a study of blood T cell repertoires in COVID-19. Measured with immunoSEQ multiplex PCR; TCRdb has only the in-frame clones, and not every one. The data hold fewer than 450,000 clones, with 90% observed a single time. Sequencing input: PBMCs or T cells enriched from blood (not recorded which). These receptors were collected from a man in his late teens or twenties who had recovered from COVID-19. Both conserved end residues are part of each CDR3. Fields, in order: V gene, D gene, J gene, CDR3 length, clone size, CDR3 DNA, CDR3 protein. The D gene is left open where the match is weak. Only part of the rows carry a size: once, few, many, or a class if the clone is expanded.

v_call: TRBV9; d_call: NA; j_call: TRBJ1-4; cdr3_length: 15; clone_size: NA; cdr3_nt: TGTGCCAGCAGCCAGGGAGGTACAACTAATGAAAAACTGTTTTTT; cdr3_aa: CASSQGGTTNEKLFF
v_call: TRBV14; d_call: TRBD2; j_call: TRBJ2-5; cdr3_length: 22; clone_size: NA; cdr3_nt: TGTGCCAGCAGCCAAGAAGTTGGTGGACAAGCTAGCGGGAGGCGGTCCAGAGAGACCCAGTACTTC; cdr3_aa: CASSQEVGGQASGRRSRETQYF
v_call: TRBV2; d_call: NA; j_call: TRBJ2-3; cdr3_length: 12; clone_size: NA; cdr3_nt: TGTGCCAGCAGTGGACTAGCAGATACGCAGTATTTT; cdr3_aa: CASSGLADTQYF
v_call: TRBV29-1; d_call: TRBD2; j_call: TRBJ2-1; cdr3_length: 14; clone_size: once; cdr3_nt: TGCAGCGGCAAAATAGCGGGAGTATACAATGAGCAGTTCTTC; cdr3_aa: CSGKIAGVYNEQFF
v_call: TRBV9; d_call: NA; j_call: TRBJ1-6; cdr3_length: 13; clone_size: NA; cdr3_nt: TGTGCCAGCAGCTTCGACGGGGGGGGGACCCTCCACTTT; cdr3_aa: CASSFDGGGTLHF
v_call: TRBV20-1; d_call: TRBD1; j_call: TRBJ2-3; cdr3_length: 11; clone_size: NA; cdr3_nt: TGCAGTGCCACGGGGGGGACAGGGGGAATTTTT; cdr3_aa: CSATGGTGGIF
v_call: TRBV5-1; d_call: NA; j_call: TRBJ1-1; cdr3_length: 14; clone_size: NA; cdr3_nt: TGCGCCAGCAGCGGTGGACACCGGAACACTGAAGCTTTCTTT; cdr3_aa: CASSGGHRNTEAFF
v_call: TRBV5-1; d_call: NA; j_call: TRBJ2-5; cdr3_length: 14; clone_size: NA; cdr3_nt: TGCGCCAGCAGCTTGAATCCGGACCAAGAGACCCAGTACTTC; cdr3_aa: CASSLNPDQETQYF
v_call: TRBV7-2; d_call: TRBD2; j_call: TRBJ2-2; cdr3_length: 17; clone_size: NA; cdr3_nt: TGTGCCAGCAGCTGGCCCGCAACTAGCGGGAACACCGGGGAGCTGTTTTTT; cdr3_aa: CASSWPATSGNTGELFF
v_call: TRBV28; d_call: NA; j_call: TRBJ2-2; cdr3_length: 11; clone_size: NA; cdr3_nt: TGTGCCAGCAGTGAGGCCGGGGAGCTGTTTTTT; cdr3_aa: CASSEAGELFF
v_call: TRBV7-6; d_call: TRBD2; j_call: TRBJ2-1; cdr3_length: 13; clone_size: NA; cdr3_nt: TGTGCCAGCAGCGAACGACTAGCGAATGAGCAGTTCTTC; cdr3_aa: CASSERLANEQFF
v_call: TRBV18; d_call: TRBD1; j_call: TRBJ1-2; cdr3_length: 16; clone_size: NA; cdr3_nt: TGTGCCAGCTCACCAGACCCACAGGGGTTTAACTATGGCTACACCTTC; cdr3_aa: CASSPDPQGFNYGYTF
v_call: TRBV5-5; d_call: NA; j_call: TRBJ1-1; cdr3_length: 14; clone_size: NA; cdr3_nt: TGTGCCAGCAGCGCGCGACTATTGAACACTGAAGCTTTCTTT; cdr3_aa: CASSARLLNTEAFF
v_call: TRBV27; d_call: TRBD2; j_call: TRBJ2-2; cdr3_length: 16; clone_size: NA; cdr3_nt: TGTGCCAGCAGTTCGTCCGGGACTATGGGCACCGGGGAGCTGTTTTTT; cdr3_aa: CASSSSGTMGTGELFF
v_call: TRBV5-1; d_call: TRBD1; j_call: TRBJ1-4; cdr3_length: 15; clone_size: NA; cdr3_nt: TGCGCCAGCAGCCCGATCGGACAGGGGAATGAAAAACTGTTTTTT; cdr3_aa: CASSPIGQGNEKLFF
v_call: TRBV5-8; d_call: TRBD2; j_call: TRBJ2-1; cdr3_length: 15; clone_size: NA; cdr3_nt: TGTGCCAGCAGCTTGGGGACTAGCCTAGTCAATGAGCAGTTCTTC; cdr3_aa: CASSLGTSLVNEQFF
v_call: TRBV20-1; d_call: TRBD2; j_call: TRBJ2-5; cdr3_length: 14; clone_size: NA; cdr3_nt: TGCAGTGCTAGTAGCGGGAGGGCCTGGGAGACCCAGTACTTC; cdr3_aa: CSASSGRAWETQYF
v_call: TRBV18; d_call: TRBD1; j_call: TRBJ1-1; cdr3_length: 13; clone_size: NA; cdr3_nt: TGTGCCAGCTCGGGACAGGGGAACACTGAAGCTTTCTTT; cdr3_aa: CASSGQGNTEAFF
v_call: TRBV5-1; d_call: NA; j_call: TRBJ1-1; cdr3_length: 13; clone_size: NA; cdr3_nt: TGCGCCAGCCACGTGCGGCTCAACACTGAAGCTTTCTTT; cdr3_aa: CASHVRLNTEAFF
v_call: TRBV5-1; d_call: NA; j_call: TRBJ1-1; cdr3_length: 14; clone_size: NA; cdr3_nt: TGCGCCAGCAGCTTGGTGTGGAGTTCCGGCGAAGCTTTCTTT; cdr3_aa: CASSLVWSSGEAFF
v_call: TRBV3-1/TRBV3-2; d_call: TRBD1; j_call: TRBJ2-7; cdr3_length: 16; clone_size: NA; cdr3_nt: TGTGCCAGCAGCCAAGAACTGACACAGGGGGTCAGCGAGCAGTACTTC; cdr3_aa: CASSQELTQGVSEQYF
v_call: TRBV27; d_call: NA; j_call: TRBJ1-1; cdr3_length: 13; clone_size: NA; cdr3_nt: TGTGCCAGCAGTCCTTTAGGGGGCACTGAAGCTTTCTTT; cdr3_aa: CASSPLGGTEAFF
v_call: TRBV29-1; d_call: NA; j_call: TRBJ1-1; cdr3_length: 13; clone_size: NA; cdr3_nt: TGCAGCGTTGGAGCGTGGGCGGGGACTGAAGCTTTCTTT; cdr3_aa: CSVGAWAGTEAFF
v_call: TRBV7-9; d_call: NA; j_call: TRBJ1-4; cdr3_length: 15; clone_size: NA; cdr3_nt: TGTGCCAGCAGCTTAGCTGAGACAGCTAATGAAAAACTGTTTTTT; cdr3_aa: CASSLAETANEKLFF
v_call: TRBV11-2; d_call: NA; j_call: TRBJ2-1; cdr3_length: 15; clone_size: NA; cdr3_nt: TGTGCCAGCAGCTTAGCAGGAGGGCCGAACAATGAGCAGTTCTTC; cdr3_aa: CASSLAGGPNNEQFF
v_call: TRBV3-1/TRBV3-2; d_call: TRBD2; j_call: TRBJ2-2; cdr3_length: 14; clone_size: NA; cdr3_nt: TGTGCCAGCAGCCATGTAGCGGGAGGCGGGGAGCTGTTTTTT; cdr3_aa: CASSHVAGGGELFF
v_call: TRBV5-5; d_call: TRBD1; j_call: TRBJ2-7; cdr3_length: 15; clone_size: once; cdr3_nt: TGTGCCAGCAGCTTGGCCGCGACAGGGCTTTACGAGCAGTACTTC; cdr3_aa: CASSLAATGLYEQYF
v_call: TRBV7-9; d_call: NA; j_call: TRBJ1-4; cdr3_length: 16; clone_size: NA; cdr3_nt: TGTGCCAGCAGTTTCGGCGGGGGGCAGACTAATGAAAAACTGTTTTTT; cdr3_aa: CASSFGGGQTNEKLFF
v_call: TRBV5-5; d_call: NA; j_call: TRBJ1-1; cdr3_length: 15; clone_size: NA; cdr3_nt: TGTGCCAGCACCGCTACTAGGACGGATTACACTGAAGCTTTCTTT; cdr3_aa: CASTATRTDYTEAFF
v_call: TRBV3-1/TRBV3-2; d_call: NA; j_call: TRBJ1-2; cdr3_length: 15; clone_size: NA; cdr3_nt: TGTGCCAGCAGCCTCATGGGCGGGGGGAACTATGGCTACACCTTC; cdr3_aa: CASSLMGGGNYGYTF
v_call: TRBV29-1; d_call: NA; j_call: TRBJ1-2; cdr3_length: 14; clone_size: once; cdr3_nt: TGCAGCGTAGGCGCACAGGGCAGTCAGTATGGCTACACCTTC; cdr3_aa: CSVGAQGSQYGYTF
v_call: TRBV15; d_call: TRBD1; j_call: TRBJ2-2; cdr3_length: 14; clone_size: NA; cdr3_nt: TGTGCCACCAGCCAGGGGGCGAACACCGGGGAGCTGTTTTTT; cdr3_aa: CATSQGANTGELFF
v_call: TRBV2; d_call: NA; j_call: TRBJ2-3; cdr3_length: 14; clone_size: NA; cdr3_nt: TGTGCCAGCAGGAAAAGACTAGTATCAGATACGCAGTATTTT; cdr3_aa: CASRKRLVSDTQYF
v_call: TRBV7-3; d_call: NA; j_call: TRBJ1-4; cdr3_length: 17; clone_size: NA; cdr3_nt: TGTGCCAGCAGCTTAAGGGACGGACAGAGACATAATGAAAAACTGTTTTTT; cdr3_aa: CASSLRDGQRHNEKLFF
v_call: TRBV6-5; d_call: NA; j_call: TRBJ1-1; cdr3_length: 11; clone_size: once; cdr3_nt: TGTGCCAGCAGTTACCGAGGGAAAGCTTTCTTT; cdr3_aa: CASSYRGKAFF
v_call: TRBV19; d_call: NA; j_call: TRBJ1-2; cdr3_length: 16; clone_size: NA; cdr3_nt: TGTGCCAGTAGTATGTGGGCAGCAAGATCTAACTATGGCTACACCTTC; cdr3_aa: CASSMWAARSNYGYTF
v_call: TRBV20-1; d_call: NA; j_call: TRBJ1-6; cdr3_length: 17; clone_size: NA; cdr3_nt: TGCAGTGCTAGTTCCTCCACTATGCAGGGATCTGATTCACCCCTCCACTTT; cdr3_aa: CSASSSTMQGSDSPLHF
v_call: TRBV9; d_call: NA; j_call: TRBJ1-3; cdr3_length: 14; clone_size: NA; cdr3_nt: TGTGCCAGCAGACCCAGGGGTAGTGGAAACACCATATATTTT; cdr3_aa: CASRPRGSGNTIYF
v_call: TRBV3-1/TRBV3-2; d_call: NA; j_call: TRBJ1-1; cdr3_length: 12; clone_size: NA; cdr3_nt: TGTGCCAGCAGCTTCGGAGTCACTGAAGCTTTCTTT; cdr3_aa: CASSFGVTEAFF
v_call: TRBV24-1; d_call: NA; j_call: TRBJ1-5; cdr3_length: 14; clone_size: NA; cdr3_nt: TGTGCCACCAGTCCCTCAGGAACTGTTCAGCCCCAGCATTTT; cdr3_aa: CATSPSGTVQPQHF
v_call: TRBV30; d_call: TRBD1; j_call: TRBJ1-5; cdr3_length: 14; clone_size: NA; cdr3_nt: TGTGCCTGGAGTAGGACAGGGACGTTTCAGCCCCAGCATTTT; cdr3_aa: CAWSRTGTFQPQHF
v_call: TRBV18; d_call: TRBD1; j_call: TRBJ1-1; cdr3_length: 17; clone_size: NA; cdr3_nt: TGTGCCAGCTCACCCCGAGGACAGGAGAAAATGAACACTGAAGCTTTCTTT; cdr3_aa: CASSPRGQEKMNTEAFF
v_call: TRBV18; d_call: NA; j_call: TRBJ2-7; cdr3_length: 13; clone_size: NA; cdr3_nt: TGTGCCAGCTCACCGGTCGACAGTACGAAGCAGTACTTC; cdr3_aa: CASSPVDSTKQYF
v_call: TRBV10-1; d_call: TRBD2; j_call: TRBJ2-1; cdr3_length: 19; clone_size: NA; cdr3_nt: TGCGCCAGCAGTGAGTCGCGGCTTTTCGCTAGCGGGTCCTACAATGAGCAGTTCTTC; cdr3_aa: CASSESRLFASGSYNEQFF
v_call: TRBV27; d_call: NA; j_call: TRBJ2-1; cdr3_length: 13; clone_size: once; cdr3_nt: TGTGCCAGCAGTTTACTCCCCATGAGGCAGCAGTTCTTC; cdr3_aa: CASSLLPMRQQFF
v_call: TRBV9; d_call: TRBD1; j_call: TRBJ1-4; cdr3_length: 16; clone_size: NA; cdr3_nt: TGTGCCAGCAGTGTGAACGACCGGCAGGGGGGTGAAAAACTGTTTTTT; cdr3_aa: CASSVNDRQGGEKLFF
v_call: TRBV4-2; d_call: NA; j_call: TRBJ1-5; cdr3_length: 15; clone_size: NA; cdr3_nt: TGTGCCAGCAGCCAAGAACAGAGAGACAATCAGCCCCAGCATTTT; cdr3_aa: CASSQEQRDNQPQHF
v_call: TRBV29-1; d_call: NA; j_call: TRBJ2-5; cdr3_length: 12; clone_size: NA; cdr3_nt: TGCAGCGTCGTACCCAGTCAAGAGACCCAGTACTTC; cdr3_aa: CSVVPSQETQYF
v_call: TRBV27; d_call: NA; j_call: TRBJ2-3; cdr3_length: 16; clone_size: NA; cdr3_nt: TGTGCCAGCAGTCCCCGGACTACCTCTAGCACAGATACGCAGTATTTT; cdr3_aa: CASSPRTTSSTDTQYF
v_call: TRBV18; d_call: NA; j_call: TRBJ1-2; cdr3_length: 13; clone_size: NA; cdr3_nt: TGTGCCAGCTCAGGTGACAGTAACTATGGCTACACCTTC; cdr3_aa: CASSGDSNYGYTF
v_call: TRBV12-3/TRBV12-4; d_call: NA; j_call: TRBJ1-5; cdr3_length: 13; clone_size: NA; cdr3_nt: TGTGCCAGCAGGGGGGGGTCAAATCAGCCCCAGCATTTT; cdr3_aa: CASRGGSNQPQHF